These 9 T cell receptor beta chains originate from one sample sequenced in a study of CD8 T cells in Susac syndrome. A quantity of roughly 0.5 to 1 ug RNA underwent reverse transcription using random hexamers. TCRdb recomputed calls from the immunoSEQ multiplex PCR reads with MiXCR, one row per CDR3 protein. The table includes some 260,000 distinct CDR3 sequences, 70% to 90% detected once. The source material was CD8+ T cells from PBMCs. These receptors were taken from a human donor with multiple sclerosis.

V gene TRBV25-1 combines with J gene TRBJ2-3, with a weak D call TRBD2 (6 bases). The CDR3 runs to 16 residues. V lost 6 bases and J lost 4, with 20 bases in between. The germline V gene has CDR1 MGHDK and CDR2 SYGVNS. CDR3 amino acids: CASSRKKLAFADTQYF. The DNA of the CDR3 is TGTGCCAGCAGCCGAAAAAAACTAGCATTCGCAGATACGCAGTATTTT.

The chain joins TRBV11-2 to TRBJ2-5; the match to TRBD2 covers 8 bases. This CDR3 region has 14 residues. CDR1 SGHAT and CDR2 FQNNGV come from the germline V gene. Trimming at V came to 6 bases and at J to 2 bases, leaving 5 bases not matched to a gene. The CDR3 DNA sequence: TGTGCCAGCAGGCGACTAGCGACACAAGAGACCCAGTACTTC. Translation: CASRRLATQETQYF.

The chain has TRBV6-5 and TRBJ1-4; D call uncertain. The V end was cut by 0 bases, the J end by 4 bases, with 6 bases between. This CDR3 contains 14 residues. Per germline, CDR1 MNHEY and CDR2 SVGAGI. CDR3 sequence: CASSYSGSNEKLFF. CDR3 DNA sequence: TGTGCCAGCAGTTACTCGGGCAGTAATGAAAAACTGTTTTTT.

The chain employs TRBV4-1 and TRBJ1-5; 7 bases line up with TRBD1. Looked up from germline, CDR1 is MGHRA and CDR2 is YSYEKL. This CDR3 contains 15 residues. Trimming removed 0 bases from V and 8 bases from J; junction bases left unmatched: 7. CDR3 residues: CASSQEGTAREPQHF. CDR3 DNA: TGCGCCAGCAGCCAAGAGGGGACAGCGCGTGAGCCCCAGCATTTT.

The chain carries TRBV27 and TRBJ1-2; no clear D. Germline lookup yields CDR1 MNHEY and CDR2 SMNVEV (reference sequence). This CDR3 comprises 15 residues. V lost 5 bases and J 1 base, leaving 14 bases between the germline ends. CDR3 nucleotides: TGTGCCAGCAGTCCGACTAGATGGGATAACTATGGCTACACCTTC. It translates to CASSPTRWDNYGYTF.

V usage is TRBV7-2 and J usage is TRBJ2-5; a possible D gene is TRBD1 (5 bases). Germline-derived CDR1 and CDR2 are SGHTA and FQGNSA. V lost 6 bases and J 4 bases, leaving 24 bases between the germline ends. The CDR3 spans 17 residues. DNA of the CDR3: TGTGCCAGCAGTTACAACGTTCGGACACCCATCAGAGAGACCCAGTACTTC. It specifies CASSYNVRTPIRETQYF. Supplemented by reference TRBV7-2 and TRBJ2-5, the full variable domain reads GAGVSQSPSNKVTEKGKDVELRCDPISGHTALYWYRQSLGQGLEFLIYFQGNSAPDKSGLPSDRFSAERTGGSVSTLTIQRTQQEDSAVYLCASSYNVRTPIRETQYFGPGTRLLVL.

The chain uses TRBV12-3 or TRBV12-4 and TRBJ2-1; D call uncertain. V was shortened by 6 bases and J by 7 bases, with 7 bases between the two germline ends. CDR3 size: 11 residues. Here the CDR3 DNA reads TGTGCCAGCAGGGAGTCTAATGAGCAGTTCTTC. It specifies CASRESNEQFF.

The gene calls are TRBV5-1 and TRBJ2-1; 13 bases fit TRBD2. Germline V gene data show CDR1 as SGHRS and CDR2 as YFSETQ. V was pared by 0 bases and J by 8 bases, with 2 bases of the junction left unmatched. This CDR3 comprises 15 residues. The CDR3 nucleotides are TGCGCCAGCAGCTTGGGGACTAGCGGGAGAGATGAGCAGTTCTTC. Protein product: CASSLGTSGRDEQFF.

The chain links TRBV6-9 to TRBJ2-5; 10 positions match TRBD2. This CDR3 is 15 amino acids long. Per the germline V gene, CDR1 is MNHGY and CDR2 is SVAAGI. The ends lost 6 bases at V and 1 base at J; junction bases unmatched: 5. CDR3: CASRKGLASQETQYF. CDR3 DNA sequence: TGTGCCAGCAGAAAGGGACTAGCGAGCCAAGAGACCCAGTACTTC.